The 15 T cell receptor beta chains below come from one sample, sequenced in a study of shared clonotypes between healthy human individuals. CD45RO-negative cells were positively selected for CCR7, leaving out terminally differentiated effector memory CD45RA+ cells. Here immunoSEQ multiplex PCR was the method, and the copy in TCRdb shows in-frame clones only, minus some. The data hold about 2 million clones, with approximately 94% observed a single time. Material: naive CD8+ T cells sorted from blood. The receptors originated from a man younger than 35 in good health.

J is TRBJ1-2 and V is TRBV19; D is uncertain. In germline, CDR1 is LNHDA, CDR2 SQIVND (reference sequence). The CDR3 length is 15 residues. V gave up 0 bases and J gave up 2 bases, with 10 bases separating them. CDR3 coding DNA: TGTGCCAGTAGTATAGATCTCGCAGACAACTATGGCTACACCTTC. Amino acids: CASSIDLADNYGYTF.

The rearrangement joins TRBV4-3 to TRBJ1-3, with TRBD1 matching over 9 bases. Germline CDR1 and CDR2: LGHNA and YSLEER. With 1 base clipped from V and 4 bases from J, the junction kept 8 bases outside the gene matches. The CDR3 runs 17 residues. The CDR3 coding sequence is TGCGCCAGCAGCCAAGGAAAAACAGGGGGCAGCGGAAACACCATATATTTT. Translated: CASSQGKTGGSGNTIYF.

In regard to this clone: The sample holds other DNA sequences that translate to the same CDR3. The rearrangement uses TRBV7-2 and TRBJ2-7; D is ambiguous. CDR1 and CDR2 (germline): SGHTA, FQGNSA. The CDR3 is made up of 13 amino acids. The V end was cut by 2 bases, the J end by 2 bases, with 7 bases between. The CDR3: CASSLWQTYEQYF. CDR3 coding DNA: TGTGCCAGCAGCTTATGGCAAACCTACGAGCAGTACTTC.

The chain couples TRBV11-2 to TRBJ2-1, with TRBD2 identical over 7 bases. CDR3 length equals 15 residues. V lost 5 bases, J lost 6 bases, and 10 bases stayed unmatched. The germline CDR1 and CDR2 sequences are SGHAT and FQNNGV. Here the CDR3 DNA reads TGTGCCAGCAGCCCGAGCGGGAAGGATATCAATGAGCAGTTCTTC. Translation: CASSPSGKDINEQFF.

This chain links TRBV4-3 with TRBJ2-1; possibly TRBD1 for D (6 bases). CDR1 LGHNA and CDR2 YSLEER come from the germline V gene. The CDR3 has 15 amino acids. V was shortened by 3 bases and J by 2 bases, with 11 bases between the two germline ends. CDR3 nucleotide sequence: TGCGCCAGCAGCCAGTGGCAGGGGACCTACAATGAGCAGTTCTTC. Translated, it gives CASSQWQGTYNEQFF.

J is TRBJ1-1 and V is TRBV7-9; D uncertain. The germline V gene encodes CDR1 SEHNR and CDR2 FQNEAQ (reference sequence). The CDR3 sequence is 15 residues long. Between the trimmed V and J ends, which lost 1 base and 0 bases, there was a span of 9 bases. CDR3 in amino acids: CASSLVPGVNTEAFF. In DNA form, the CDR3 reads TGTGCCAGCAGCTTAGTTCCAGGAGTGAACACTGAAGCTTTCTTT.

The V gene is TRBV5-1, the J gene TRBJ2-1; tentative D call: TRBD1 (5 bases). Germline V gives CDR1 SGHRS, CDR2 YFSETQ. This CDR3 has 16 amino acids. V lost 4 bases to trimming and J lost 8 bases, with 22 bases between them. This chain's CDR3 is CASSQVWQGRGDEQFF. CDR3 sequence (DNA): TGCGCCAGCAGCCAGGTCTGGCAGGGTAGGGGCGATGAGCAGTTCTTC.

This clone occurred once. The DNA of the CDR3 is TGCGCCAGCAGCACCGGGACGGAGATTTCACCCCTCCACTTT. It specifies CASSTGTEISPLHF. The chain recombines TRBV5-1 with TRBJ1-6; the D gene is possibly TRBD1 (5 bases). In germline, CDR1 is SGHRS, CDR2 YFSETQ. The CDR3 runs 14 residues. Trimming took 4 bases from V and 9 from J, leaving 14 bases between them.

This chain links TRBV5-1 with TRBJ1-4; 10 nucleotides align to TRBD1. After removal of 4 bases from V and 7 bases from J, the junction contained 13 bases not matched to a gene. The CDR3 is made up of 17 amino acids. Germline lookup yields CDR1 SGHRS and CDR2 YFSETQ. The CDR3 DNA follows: TGCGCCAGCAGCGTAATGGGACAGACAGGGGGCGGTGAAAAACTGTTTTTT. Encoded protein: CASSVMGQTGGGEKLFF.

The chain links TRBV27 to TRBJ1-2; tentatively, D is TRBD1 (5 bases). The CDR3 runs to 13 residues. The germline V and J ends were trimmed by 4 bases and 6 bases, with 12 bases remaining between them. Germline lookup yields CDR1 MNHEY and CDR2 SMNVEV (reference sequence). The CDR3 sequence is CASSWGPGDGYTF. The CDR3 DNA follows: TGTGCCAGCAGTTGGGGACCGGGGGATGGCTACACCTTC.

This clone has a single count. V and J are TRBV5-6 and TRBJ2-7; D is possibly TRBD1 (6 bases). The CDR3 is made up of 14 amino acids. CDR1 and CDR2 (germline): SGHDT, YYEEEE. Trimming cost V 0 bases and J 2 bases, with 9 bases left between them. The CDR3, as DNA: TGTGCCAGCAGCTTGGAAGGGGGTCCCTACGAGCAGTACTTC. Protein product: CASSLEGGPYEQYF. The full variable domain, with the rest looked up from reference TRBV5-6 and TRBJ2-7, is DAGVTQSPTHLIKTRGQQVTLRCSPKSGHDTVSWYQQALGQGPQFIFQYYEEEERQRGNFPDRFSGHQFPNYSSELNVNALLLGDSALYLCASSLEGGPYEQYFGPGTRLTVT.

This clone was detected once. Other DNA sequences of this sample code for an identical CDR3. CDR3 DNA: TGTGCCAGCAGCCTGGGGGGCGAGGAGACCCAGTACTTC. This codes for CASSLGGEETQYF. The gene calls are TRBV4-2 and TRBJ2-5, with D perhaps matching TRBD1 or TRBD2 (6 bases each). This CDR3 contains 13 residues. Trimming shortened V by 4 bases and J by 5 bases, and 11 bases separated the two germline ends. Germline CDR1 is LGHNA and CDR2 is YNFKEQ.

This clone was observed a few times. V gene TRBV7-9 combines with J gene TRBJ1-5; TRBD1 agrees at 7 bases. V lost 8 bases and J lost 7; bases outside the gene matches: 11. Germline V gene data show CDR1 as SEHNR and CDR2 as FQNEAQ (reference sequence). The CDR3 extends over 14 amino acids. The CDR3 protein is CASGMTGLGQPQHF. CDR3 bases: TGTGCCAGCGGAATGACAGGGCTCGGGCAGCCCCAGCATTTT. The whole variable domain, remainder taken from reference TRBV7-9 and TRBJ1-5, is DTGVSQNPRHKITKRGQNVTFRCDPISEHNRLYWYRQTLGQGPEFLTYFQNEAQLEKSRLLSDRFSAERPKGSFSTLEIQRTEQGDSAMYLCASGMTGLGQPQHFGDGTRLSIL.

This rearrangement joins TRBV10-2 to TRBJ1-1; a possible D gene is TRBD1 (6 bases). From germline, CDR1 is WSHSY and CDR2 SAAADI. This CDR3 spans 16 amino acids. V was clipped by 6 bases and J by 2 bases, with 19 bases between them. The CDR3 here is CASSLLPSGDNTEAFF. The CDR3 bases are TGCGCCAGCAGCCTCTTACCTTCAGGGGACAACACTGAAGCTTTCTTT.

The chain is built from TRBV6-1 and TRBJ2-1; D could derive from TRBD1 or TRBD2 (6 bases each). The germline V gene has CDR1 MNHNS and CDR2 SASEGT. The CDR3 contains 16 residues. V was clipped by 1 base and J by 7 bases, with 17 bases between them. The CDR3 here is CASSEVESGEDNEQFF. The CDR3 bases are TGTGCCAGCAGTGAAGTCGAATCAGGGGAGGATAATGAGCAGTTCTTC.